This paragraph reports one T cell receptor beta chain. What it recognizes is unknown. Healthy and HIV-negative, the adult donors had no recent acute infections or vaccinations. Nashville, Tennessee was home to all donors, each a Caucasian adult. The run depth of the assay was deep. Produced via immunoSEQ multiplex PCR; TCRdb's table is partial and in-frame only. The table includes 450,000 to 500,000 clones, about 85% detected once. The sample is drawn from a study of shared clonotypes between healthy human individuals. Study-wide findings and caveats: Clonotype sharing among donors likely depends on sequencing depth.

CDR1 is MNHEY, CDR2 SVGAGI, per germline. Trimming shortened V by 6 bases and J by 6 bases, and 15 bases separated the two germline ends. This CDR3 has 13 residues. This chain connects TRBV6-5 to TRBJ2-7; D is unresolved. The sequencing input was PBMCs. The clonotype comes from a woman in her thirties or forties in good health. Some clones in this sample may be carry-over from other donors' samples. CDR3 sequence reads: CASSPHSDGEQYF. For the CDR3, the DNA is TGTGCCAGCAGCCCCCACTCGGACGGCGAGCAGTACTTC.